This entry lists 14 T cell receptor beta chains sequenced from one sample in a study of blood T cells in healthy people across ages. The use of a sample-barcoded 5' primer and a J-beta primer mix characterized a second PCR of roughly 6 to 12 cycles. TCRdb recomputed calls from the 5' RACE reads with MiXCR, one row per CDR3 protein. Seen here are about a million distinct CDR3 sequences, 35% to 40% observed once, and the top ten hold under 15%. Sequencing input: blood. These receptors were obtained from a man aged 18 to 29 in good health.

The chain combines TRBV18 with TRBJ2-7, with TRBD2 matching over 9 bases. CDR3 length equals 18 residues. The V segment lost 3 bases and the J segment 2 bases; nucleotides outside the gene matches: 14. Germline V gene lookup returns CDR1 KGHSH and CDR2 LQKENI. CDR3 sequence: CASSPSGGIPGETYEQYF. The DNA of the CDR3 is TGTGCCAGCTCACCCAGCGGGGGGATACCAGGAGAGACCTACGAGCAGTACTTC.

This clonotype turned up a few times. V gene TRBV5-1 combines with J gene TRBJ2-7; 12 bases are a match to TRBD2. Trimming removed 1 base from V and 7 bases from J; junction bases left unmatched: 18. Germline V gene lookup returns CDR1 SGHRS and CDR2 YFSETQ. CDR3 length equals 19 residues. CDR3 DNA: TGCGCCAGCAGCTTGACTAGCGGGGGGCGATCCCGTCGGTACAATGAGCAGTACTTC. It yields the protein CASSLTSGGRSRRYNEQYF.

This clonotype has a count of ten or more. V gene TRBV29-1 combines with J gene TRBJ1-2; D is undetermined. The V gene's germline CDR1 is SQVTM and CDR2 ANQGSEA. Between the trimmed V and J ends, which lost 6 bases and 2 bases, there was a span of 13 bases. The CDR3 extends over 13 amino acids. The CDR3 DNA reads TGCAGCGTGGATAAGGGAGCAAACTATGGCTACACCTTC. This codes for CSVDKGANYGYTF.

The CDR3, as DNA: TGTGCCAGCAGCGAGGGACTAGCCCCATCAAACCAAGAGACCCAGTACTTC. Translation gives CASSEGLAPSNQETQYF. V and J are TRBV7-2 and TRBJ2-5; 9 bases are a match to TRBD2. Germline V CDR1 and CDR2: SGHTA, FQGNSA. The trim removed 5 bases at V and 0 bases at J, leaving 10 bases unmatched. The CDR3 runs 17 residues. Together with reference TRBV7-2 and TRBJ2-5, the CDR3 gives the full variable domain: GAGVSQSPSNKVTEKGKDVELRCDPISGHTALYWYRQSLGQGLEFLIYFQGNSAPDKSGLPSDRFSAERTGGSVSTLTIQRTQQEDSAVYLCASSEGLAPSNQETQYFGPGTRLLVL.

This clonotype has a count of ten or more. The chain has TRBV20-1 and TRBJ2-1, with TRBD2 identical over 12 bases. V lost 3 bases to trimming and J lost 3 bases; unmatched junction nucleotides: 6. This CDR3 has 16 amino acids. The V gene's germline CDR1 is DFQATT and CDR2 SNEGSKA (reference sequence). CDR3 residues: CSARVLAGGRYNEQFF. CDR3 nucleotides: TGCAGTGCTAGGGTCCTAGCGGGGGGGCGCTACAATGAGCAGTTCTTC.

Regarding this clonotype: One junction end does not reproduce the germline sequence, and a read error may be involved. V usage is TRBV20-1 and J usage is TRBJ1-4; no definite D call. CDR3 length: 14 residues. Per germline, CDR1 DFQATT and CDR2 SNEGSKA (reference sequence). CDR3 sequence: CCARETGPGEKLFF. The CDR3, as DNA: TGCTGTGCTAGGGAAACCGGCCCGGGTGAAAAACTGTTTTTT.

This clonotype was counted between two and nine times. The chain carries TRBV7-2 and TRBJ2-1, with TRBD2 identical over 7 bases. V was clipped by 8 bases and J by 5 bases; unmatched bases: 15. This CDR3 is built from 16 residues. The germline V gene encodes CDR1 SGHTA and CDR2 FQGNSA. CDR3 coding DNA: TGTGCCAGCCTACCTGGGACCCTCGCGGGGGACAATGAGCAGTTCTTC. This codes for CASLPGTLAGDNEQFF.

This clonotype came up a few times. V gene TRBV7-9 combines with J gene TRBJ2-1; tentatively, D is TRBD2 (6 bases). CDR3 length equals 13 residues. The V end lost 2 bases, the J end lost 9 bases, and 11 bases lay between the germline ends. The germline gives CDR1 SEHNR, CDR2 FQNEAQ (reference sequence). CDR3 bases: TGTGCCAGCAGCTTACTCGGGAGCGGTGAGCAGTTCTTC. Its translation is CASSLLGSGEQFF.

This chain joins TRBV7-2 and TRBJ1-2, with a tentative D call TRBD1 (5 bases). V was clipped by 0 bases and J by 0 bases, with 8 bases between them. Per the germline V gene, CDR1 is SGHTA and CDR2 is FQGNSA. CDR3 length equals 15 residues. CDR3: CASSLAGAPNYGYTF. CDR3 coding DNA: TGTGCCAGCAGCTTAGCAGGGGCCCCTAACTATGGCTACACCTTC.

The chain couples TRBV20-1 to TRBJ1-5; D gene uncertain. V lost 3 bases and J 7 bases, leaving 10 bases between the germline ends. The CDR3 has 12 amino acids. The germline V gene encodes CDR1 DFQATT and CDR2 SNEGSKA (reference sequence). The CDR3 nucleotides read TGCAGTGCTAGGCGCCTTGAGCAGCCCCAGCATTTT. Its translation: CSARRLEQPQHF.

V usage is TRBV5-1 and J usage is TRBJ1-4; tentative D call: TRBD1 (6 bases). V was cut by 5 bases and J by 8 bases, with 10 bases left in between. The CDR3 runs to 12 residues. CDR1 is SGHRS, CDR2 YFSETQ, per germline. The CDR3 loop reads CASRTGTEKLFF. The CDR3 nucleotides read TGCGCCAGCAGAACCGGGACAGAAAAACTGTTTTTT. Drawing the rest from reference TRBV5-1 and TRBJ1-4, the complete variable domain is KAGVTQTPRYLIKTRGQQVTLSCSPISGHRSVSWYQQTPGQGLQFLFEYFSETQRNKGNFPGRFSGRQFSNSRSEMNVSTLELGDSALYLCASRTGTEKLFFGSGTQLSVL.

V and J are TRBV6-1 and TRBJ1-1; 12 nucleotides match TRBD1. The V gene end was trimmed by 8 bases and the J gene end by 0 bases; junction bases not matched to a gene: 13. Germline V gene lookup returns CDR1 MNHNS and CDR2 SASEGT. CDR3 size: 18 residues. The chain's CDR3 is CASQLSFWDRGLNTEAFF. The CDR3 DNA reads as TGTGCCAGCCAGCTGTCTTTTTGGGACAGGGGGCTGAACACTGAAGCTTTCTTT.

This clonotype occurred a few times. V and J are TRBV2 and TRBJ1-1; no clear D gene. The V gene lost 3 bases and the J gene lost 1 base, with 9 bases spanning the gap. CDR3 size: 14 residues. Germline V gene data show CDR1 as SNHLY and CDR2 as FYNNEI. Written as DNA, the CDR3 is TGTGCCAGCAGTGAGAACGTGGGGAACACTGAAGCTTTCTTT. Amino acid sequence: CASSENVGNTEAFF.

The chain combines TRBV3-1 with TRBJ2-5, with D perhaps matching TRBD2 (6 bases). The ends were cut back, 4 bases at V and 11 bases at J, with 14 bases in the middle. This CDR3 region has 12 residues. Germline V gene sequence: CDR1 LGHDT, CDR2 YNNKEL (reference sequence). The CDR3 nucleotides read TGTGCCAGCAGCCCTAGCGTTTGTGAGCAGTACTTC. Residues: CASSPSVCEQYF.